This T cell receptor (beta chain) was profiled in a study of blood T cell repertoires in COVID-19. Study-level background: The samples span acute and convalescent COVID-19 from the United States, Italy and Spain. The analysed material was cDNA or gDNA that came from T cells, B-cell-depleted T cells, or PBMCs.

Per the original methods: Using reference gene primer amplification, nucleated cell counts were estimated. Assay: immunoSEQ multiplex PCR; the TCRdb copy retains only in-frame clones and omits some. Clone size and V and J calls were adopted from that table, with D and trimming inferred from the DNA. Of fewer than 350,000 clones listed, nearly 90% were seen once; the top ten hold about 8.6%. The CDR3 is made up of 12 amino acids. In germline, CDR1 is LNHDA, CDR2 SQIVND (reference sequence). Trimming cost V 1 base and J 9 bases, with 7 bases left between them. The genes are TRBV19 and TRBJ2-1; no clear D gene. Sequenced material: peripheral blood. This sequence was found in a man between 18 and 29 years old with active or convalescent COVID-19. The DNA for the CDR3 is TGTGCCAGTAGTATAGGCGCATCTGAGCAGTTCTTC. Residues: CASSIGASEQFF. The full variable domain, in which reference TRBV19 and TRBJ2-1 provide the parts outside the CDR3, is DGGITQSPKYLFRKEGQNVTLSCEQNLNHDAMYWYRQDPGQGLRLIYYSQIVNDFQKGDIAEGYSVSREKKESFPLTVTSAQKNPTAFYLCASSIGASEQFFGPGTRLTVL.